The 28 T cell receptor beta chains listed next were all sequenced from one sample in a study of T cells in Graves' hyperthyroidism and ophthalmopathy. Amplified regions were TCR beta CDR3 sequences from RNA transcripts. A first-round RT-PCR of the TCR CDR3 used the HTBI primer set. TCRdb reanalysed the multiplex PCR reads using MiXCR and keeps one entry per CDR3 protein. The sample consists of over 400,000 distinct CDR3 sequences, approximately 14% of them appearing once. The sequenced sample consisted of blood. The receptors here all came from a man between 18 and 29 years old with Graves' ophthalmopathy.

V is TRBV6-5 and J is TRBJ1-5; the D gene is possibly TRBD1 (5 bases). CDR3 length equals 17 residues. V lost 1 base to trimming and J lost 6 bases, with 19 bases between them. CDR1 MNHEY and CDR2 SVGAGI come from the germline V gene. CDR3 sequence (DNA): TGTGCCAGCAGTTACTTGTCCCAGGGTACAAGCCGTCAGCCCCAGCATTTT. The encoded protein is CASSYLSQGTSRQPQHF.

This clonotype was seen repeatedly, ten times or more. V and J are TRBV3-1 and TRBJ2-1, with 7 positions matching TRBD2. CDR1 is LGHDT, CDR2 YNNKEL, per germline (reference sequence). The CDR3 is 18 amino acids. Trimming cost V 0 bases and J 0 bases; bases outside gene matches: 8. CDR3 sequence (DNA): TGTGCCAGCAGCCAAGATAGTTGGCGGGGGAGCTCCTACAATGAGCAGTTCTTC. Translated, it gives CASSQDSWRGSSYNEQFF.

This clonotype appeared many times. CDR3 region: CASSPVQGGVYGYTF. DNA of the CDR3: TGTGCCAGCAGTCCGGTACAAGGGGGGGTCTATGGCTACACCTTC. The rearrangement joins TRBV27 to TRBJ1-2; TRBD1 might be the D (6 bases). V lost 5 bases and J lost 4, with 17 bases in between. Germline assignment: CDR1 MNHEY and CDR2 SMNVEV (reference sequence). The CDR3 length is 15 residues.

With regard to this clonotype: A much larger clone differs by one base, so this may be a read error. This chain's CDR3 is CASNSGQIYGCTF. The CDR3 DNA sequence: TGTGCCAGCAACTCGGGACAGATCTATGGCTGCACCTTC. This chain links TRBV12-3 or TRBV12-4 with TRBJ1-2; the match to TRBD1 covers 7 bases. The CDR3 extends over 13 amino acids.

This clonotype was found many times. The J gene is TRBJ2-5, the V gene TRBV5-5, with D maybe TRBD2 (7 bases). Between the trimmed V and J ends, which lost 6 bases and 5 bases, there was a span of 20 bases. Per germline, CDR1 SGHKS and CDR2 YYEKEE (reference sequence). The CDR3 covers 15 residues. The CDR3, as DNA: TGTGCCAGCAACCCTCTGGGGGGGGCTCGGGAGACCCAGTACTTC. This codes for CASNPLGGARETQYF. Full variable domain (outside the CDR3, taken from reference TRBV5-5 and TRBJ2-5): DAGVTQSPTHLIKTRGQQVTLRCSPISGHKSVSWYQQVLGQGPQFIFQYYEKEERGRGNFPDRFSARQFPNYSSELNVNALLLGDSALYLCASNPLGGARETQYFGPGTRLLVL.

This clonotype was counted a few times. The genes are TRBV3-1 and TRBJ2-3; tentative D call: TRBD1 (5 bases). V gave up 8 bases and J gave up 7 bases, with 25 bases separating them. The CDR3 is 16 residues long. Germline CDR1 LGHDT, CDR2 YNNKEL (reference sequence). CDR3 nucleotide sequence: TGTGCCAGCGGGGCAGCCAGAACGGACACACGAAATACGCAGTATTTT. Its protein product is CASGAARTDTRNTQYF.

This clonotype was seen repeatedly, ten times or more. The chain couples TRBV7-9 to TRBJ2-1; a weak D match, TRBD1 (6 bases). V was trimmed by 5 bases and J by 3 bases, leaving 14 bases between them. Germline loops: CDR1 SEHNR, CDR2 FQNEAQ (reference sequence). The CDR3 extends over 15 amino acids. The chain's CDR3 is CASSLGQYLYNEQFF. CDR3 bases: TGTGCCAGCAGCCTTGGACAGTACCTCTACAATGAGCAGTTCTTC.

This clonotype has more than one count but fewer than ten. CDR3 nucleotide sequence: TGCGCCAGCAGTGAGAACTTGAACACTGAAGCTTTCTTT. Residues: CASSENLNTEAFF. The V and J genes are TRBV10-1 and TRBJ1-1; no clear D. From germline, CDR1 is WNHNN and CDR2 SYGVQD (reference sequence). The CDR3 is 13 residues long. The V end was cut by 2 bases, the J end by 0 bases, with 4 bases between.

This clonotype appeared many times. The CDR3 DNA reads as TGCGCCAGCAGCCCAGGGGGCGGCACGAACACCATATATTTT. It translates to CASSPGGGTNTIYF. The chain has TRBV5-1 and TRBJ1-3, with TRBD1 identical over 8 bases. Germline CDR1 and CDR2: SGHRS and YFSETQ. This CDR3 is 14 amino acids long. After removal of 4 bases from V and 7 bases from J, the junction contained 7 bases not matched to a gene.

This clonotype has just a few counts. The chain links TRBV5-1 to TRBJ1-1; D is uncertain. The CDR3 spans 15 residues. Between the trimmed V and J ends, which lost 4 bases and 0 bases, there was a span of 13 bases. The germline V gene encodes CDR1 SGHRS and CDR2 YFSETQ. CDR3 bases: TGCGCCAGCAGCCCCTACGACGGTGTGAACACTGAAGCTTTCTTT. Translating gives CASSPYDGVNTEAFF.

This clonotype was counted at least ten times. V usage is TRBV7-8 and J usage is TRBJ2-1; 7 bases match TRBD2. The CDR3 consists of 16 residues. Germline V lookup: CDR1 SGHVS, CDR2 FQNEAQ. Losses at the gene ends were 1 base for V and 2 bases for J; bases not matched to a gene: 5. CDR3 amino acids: CASSLVAGVTYNEQFF. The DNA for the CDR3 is TGTGCCAGCAGCTTAGTTGCGGGGGTCACCTACAATGAGCAGTTCTTC.

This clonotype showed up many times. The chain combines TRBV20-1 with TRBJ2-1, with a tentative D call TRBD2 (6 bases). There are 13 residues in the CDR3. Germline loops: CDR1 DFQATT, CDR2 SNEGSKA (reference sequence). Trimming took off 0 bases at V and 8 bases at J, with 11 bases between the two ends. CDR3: CSARDPRGDEQFF. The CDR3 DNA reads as TGCAGTGCTAGAGATCCGCGGGGAGATGAGCAGTTCTTC.

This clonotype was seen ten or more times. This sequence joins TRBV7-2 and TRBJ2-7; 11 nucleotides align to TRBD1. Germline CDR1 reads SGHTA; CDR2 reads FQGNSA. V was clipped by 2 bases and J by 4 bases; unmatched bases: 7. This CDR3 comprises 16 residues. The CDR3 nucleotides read TGTGCCAGCAGCTTAAGAAGGGGGACAGGGGGGTACGAGCAGTACTTC. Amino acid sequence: CASSLRRGTGGYEQYF.

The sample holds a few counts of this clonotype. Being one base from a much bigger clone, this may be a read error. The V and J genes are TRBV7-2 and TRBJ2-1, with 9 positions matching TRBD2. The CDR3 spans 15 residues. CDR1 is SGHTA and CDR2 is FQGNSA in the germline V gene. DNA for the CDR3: TGTGCCAGCACCTCATGGGCTAGCGGGAACAACGAGCAGTTCTTC. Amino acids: CASTSWASGNNEQFF.

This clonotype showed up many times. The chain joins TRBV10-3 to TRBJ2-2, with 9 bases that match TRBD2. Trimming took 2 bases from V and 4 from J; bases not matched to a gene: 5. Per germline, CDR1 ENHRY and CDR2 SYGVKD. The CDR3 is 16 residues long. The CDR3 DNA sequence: TGTGCCATCAGTGAGGTAGCGGGAGTAGGCACCGGGGAGCTGTTTTTT. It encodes CAISEVAGVGTGELFF.

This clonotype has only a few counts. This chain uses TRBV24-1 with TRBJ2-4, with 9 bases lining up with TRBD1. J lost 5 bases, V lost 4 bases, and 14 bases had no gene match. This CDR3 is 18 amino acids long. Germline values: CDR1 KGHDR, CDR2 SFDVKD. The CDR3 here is CATSESPGQGHRENIQYF. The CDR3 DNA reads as TGTGCCACCAGTGAATCGCCGGGACAGGGTCATAGAGAAAACATTCAGTACTTC.

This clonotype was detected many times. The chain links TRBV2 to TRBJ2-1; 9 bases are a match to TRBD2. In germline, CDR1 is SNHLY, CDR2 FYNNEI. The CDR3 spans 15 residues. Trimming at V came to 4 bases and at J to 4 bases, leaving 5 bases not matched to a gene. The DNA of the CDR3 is TGTGCCAGCAGTGGGGTGGCGGGGGGGTACAATGAGCAGTTCTTC. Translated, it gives CASSGVAGGYNEQFF.

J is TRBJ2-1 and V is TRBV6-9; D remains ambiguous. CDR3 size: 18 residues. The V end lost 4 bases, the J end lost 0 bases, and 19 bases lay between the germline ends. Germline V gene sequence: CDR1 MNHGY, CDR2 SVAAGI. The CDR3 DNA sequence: TGTGCCAGCAGTTCCCTCCTATACGCGAGGAGCTCCTACAATGAGCAGTTCTTC. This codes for CASSSLLYARSSYNEQFF.

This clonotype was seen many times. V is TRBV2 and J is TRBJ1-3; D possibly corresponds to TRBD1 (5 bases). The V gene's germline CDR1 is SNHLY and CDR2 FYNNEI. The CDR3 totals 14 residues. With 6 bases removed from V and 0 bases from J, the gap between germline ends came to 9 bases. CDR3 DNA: TGTGCCAGCAGACAGGCGTCCTCTGGAAACACCATATATTTT. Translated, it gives CASRQASSGNTIYF.

The CDR3 spells CASSLARSGLRGADTQYF. Written as DNA, the CDR3 is TGTGCCAGCAGCTTAGCGCGGAGTGGACTCCGAGGTGCAGATACGCAGTATTTT. J is TRBJ2-3 and V is TRBV7-9, with D perhaps TRBD2 (5 bases). Germline V gene sequence: CDR1 SEHNR, CDR2 FQNEAQ (reference sequence). The V end was cut by 0 bases, the J end by 4 bases, with 20 bases between. This CDR3 contains 18 residues.

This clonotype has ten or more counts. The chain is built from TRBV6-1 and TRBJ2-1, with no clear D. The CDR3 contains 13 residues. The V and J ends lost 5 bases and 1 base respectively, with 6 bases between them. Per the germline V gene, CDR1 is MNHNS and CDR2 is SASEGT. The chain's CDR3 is CASSYRSYNEQFF. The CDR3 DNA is TGTGCCAGCAGTTACAGATCCTACAATGAGCAGTTCTTC.

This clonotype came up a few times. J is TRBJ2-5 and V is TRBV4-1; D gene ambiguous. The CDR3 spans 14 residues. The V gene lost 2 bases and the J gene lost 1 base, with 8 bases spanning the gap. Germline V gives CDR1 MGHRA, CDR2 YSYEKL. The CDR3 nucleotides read TGCGCCAGCAGCCAAAGGGATTTCCAAGAGACCCAGTACTTC. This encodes CASSQRDFQETQYF.

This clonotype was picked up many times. The DNA of the CDR3 is TGCGCCAGCAGTGTCACAGGGGGCTTCTCTGGAAACACCATATATTTT. This codes for CASSVTGGFSGNTIYF. V usage is TRBV5-1 and J usage is TRBJ1-3; 9 bases are shared with TRBD1. CDR1 SGHRS and CDR2 YFSETQ come from the germline V gene. V was pared by 5 bases and J by 0 bases, with 6 bases of the junction left unmatched. The CDR3 runs to 16 residues.

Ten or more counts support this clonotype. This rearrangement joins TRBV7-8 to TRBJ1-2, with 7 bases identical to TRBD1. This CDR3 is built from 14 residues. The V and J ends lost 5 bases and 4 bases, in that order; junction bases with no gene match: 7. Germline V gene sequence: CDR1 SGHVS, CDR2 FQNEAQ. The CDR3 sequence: CASSSQGGLYGYTF. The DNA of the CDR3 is TGTGCCAGCAGCAGCCAGGGGGGGCTCTATGGCTACACCTTC. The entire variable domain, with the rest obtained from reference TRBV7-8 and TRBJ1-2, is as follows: GAGVSQSPRYKVAKRGQDVALRCDPISGHVSLFWYQQALGQGPEFLTYFQNEAQLDKSGLPSDRFFAERPEGSVSTLKIQRTQQEDSAVYLCASSSQGGLYGYTFGSGTRLTVV.

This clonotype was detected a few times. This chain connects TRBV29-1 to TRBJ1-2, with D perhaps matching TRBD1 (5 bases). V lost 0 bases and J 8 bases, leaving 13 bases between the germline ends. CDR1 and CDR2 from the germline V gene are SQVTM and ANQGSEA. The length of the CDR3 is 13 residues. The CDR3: CSVEDPGVGGYTF. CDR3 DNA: TGCAGCGTTGAAGATCCGGGGGTGGGGGGCTACACCTTC.

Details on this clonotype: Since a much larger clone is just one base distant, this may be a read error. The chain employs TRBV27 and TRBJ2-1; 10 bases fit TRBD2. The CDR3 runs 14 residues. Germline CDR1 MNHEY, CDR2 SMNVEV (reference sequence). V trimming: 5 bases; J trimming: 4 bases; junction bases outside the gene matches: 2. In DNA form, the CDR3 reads TGTGCCAGCAGTGGACTAGCGGCGTACAATGAGCAGTTCTTC. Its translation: CASSGLAAYNEQFF.

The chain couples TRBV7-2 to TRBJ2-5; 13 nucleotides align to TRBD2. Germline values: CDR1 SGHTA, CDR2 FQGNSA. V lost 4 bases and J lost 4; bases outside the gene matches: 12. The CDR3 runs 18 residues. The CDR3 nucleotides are TGTGCCAGCAGCTCCGAGGTGGGACTAGCGGGAAAGGGAGAGACCCAGTACTTC. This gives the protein CASSSEVGLAGKGETQYF.

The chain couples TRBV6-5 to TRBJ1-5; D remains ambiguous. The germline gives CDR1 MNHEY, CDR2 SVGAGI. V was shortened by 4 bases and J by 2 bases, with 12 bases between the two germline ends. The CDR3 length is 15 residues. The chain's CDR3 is CASSSQSTGNQPQHF. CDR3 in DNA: TGTGCCAGCAGTTCACAATCGACCGGCAATCAGCCCCAGCATTTT.